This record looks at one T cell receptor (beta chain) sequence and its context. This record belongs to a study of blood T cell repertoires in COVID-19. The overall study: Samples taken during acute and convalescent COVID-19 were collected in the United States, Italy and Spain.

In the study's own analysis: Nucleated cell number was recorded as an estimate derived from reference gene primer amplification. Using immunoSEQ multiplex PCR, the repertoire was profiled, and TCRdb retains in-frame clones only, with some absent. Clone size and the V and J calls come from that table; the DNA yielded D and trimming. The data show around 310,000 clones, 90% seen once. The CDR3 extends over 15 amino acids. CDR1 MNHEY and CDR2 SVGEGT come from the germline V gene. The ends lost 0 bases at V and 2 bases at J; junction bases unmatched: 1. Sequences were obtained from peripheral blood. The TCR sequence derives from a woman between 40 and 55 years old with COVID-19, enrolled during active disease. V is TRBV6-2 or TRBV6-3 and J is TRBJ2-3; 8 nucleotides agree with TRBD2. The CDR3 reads CASSYSTSDTDTQYF. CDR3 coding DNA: TGTGCCAGCAGTTACTCGACTAGCGACACAGATACGCAGTATTTT.